This TCR beta chain was captured by sequencing in a study of a mutant IDH1 vaccine in newly diagnosed glioma. About the research overall: Patients under treatment included around 60% males and about 38% females and had a mean age of approximately 40 years. Antecedent treatment encompassed radiotherapy, temozolomide, or their combination; the majority received both.

The CDR3 loop spans 11 amino acids. V was pared by 8 bases and J by 4 bases, with 8 bases between. Germline CDR1 reads MGHRA; CDR2 reads YSYEKL. Study conclusions and caveats: Changes in top peripheral clonotypes did not appear linked to pseudoprogression.

Profiled with immunoSEQ multiplex PCR; TCRdb holds only in-frame clones, not every one. The table has some 56,000 clones, 75% to 95% seen once; the top ten hold over 2.5%. In this sample, this clone turned up a few times. The antigen remains undetermined. Time point described: baseline, week 1 (first vaccination visit). Regarding treatment: pre-vaccination baseline after standard-of-care therapy. The donors' diagnosis was new WHO grade 3 or 4 astrocytoma that was IDH1-mutant and ATRX-lost. Source: PBMCs, taken from a glioma patient treated with radiotherapy, temozolomide or both. The TCR originated in a man in his fifties or sixties with glioma. This rearrangement joins TRBV4-1 to TRBJ1-1; D might be TRBD1 (6 bases). DNA of the CDR3: TGCGCCAGCGGAGGGGGCACTGAAGCTTTCTTT. Protein sequence: CASGGGTEAFF.